Listed here are 28 T cell receptor beta chains from one sample, sequenced in a study of T cells in Graves' hyperthyroidism and ophthalmopathy. TCR beta CDR3 region amplification was performed from RNA transcripts. The HTBI primer set was used in a first-round RT-PCR of the TCR CDR3. TCRdb ran MiXCR on the multiplex PCR reads and lists one entry per CDR3 protein. The sample contains approximately 420,000 distinct CDR3 sequences, about 13% of which appear only once. The sequenced sample consisted of blood. These receptors all stem from a woman aged 18-29 years with Graves' hyperthyroidism.

The chain employs TRBV4-1 and TRBJ2-1, with D maybe TRBD2 (6 bases). Trimming shortened V by 4 bases and J by 6 bases, and 19 bases separated the two germline ends. Germline V gene data show CDR1 as MGHRA and CDR2 as YSYEKL. The CDR3 spans 16 residues. The CDR3 DNA follows: TGCGCCAGCAGCCGGCTCGGTGGGAGGTCTGGCAATGAGCAGTTCTTC. Translating it yields CASSRLGGRSGNEQFF.

This clonotype appeared a few times. The chain uses TRBV2 and TRBJ1-4; 10 nucleotides align to TRBD1. The CDR3 is made up of 16 amino acids. Losses at the gene ends were 4 bases for V and 3 bases for J; bases not matched to a gene: 5. Germline CDR1 SNHLY, CDR2 FYNNEI. DNA for the CDR3: TGTGCCAGCAGTGGAGACAGGGGGCTGTCTAATGAAAAACTGTTTTTT. It specifies CASSGDRGLSNEKLFF.

J is TRBJ1-5 and V is TRBV19, with D unclear. Per the germline V gene, CDR1 is LNHDA and CDR2 is SQIVND (reference sequence). The ends were cut back, 3 bases at V and 4 bases at J, with 7 bases in the middle. The CDR3 consists of 13 residues. CDR3 bases: TGTGCCAGTAGTATTGTCGCGAATCAGCCCCAGCATTTT. Translated: CASSIVANQPQHF.

The V call is TRBV7-8, the J call TRBJ1-2; TRBD1 might be the D (6 bases). The V and J ends lost 5 bases and 4 bases respectively, with 17 bases between them. This CDR3 region has 15 residues. The V gene's germline CDR1 is SGHVS and CDR2 FQNEAQ. The CDR3, as DNA: TGTGCCAGCAGCCGGGGGTCGGGGGCAGGCTATGGCTACACCTTC. Protein product: CASSRGSGAGYGYTF.

This clonotype was seen at least ten times. This chain connects TRBV20-1 to TRBJ2-7, with D perhaps matching TRBD1 (7 bases). CDR3 length: 13 amino acids. Germline CDR1 and CDR2: DFQATT and SNEGSKA (reference sequence). Trimming took off 5 bases at V and 7 bases at J, with 18 bases between the two ends. CDR3 sequence reads: CSAAGQRLVEQYF. For the CDR3, the DNA is TGCAGTGCTGCGGGACAGCGATTGGTGGAGCAGTACTTC.

With regard to this clonotype: No DNA is shown, since the ends of the CDR3 on it are uncertain; the CDR3 is the one TCRdb lists. The V and J genes are TRBV14 and TRBJ2-1; TRBD2 is the table's D call, not checked against the DNA. The CDR3 has 15 amino acids, counting both end residues. Germline V gene sequence: CDR1 SGHDN, CDR2 FVKESK. CDR3: CASSPQRVAGGAKFF.

There are a few counts of this clonotype. The chain's CDR3 is CSVAPGSYEQYF. For the CDR3, the DNA is TGCAGCGTTGCGCCAGGGAGCTACGAGCAGTACTTC. The chain joins TRBV29-1 to TRBJ2-7; TRBD1 or TRBD2 may be the D gene (5 bases each). Germline V lookup: CDR1 SQVTM, CDR2 ANQGSEA. The V end was cut by 4 bases, the J end by 3 bases, with 10 bases between. CDR3 size: 12 residues.

This clonotype was recorded at least ten times. The chain links TRBV9 to TRBJ2-3; 8 nucleotides agree with TRBD2. This CDR3 has 14 residues. V shed 4 bases and J 2 bases; nucleotides not matched to a gene: 3. Germline V gives CDR1 SGDLS, CDR2 YYNGEE. CDR3 residues: CASSHSGDTDTQYF. As DNA, the CDR3 is TGTGCCAGCAGCCATAGCGGGGACACAGATACGCAGTATTTT.

This clonotype appeared many times. The chain combines TRBV24-1 with TRBJ1-5; perhaps TRBD1 as D (6 bases). Germline lookup yields CDR1 KGHDR and CDR2 SFDVKD. The CDR3 loop spans 16 amino acids. Trimming shortened V by 0 bases and J by 2 bases, and 10 bases separated the two germline ends. The CDR3 sequence is CATSDLKGGGNQPQHF. CDR3 in DNA: TGTGCCACCAGTGATTTGAAAGGGGGAGGCAATCAGCCCCAGCATTTT.

This clonotype was seen ten or more times. This chain joins TRBV11-2 and TRBJ2-5, with D maybe TRBD1 (6 bases). The CDR3 totals 14 residues. CDR1 is SGHAT, CDR2 FQNNGV, per germline. The V gene lost 4 bases and the J gene lost 5 bases, with 14 bases spanning the gap. The CDR3 loop reads CASSYNRVSETQYF. The CDR3 DNA is TGTGCCAGCAGCTACAACAGGGTATCCGAGACCCAGTACTTC. Full variable domain (remainder filled in from reference TRBV11-2 and TRBJ2-5): EAGVAQSPRYKIIEKRQSVAFWCNPISGHATLYWYQQILGQGPKLLIQFQNNGVVDDSQLPKDRFSAERLKGVDSTLKIQPAKLEDSAVYLCASSYNRVSETQYFGPGTRLLVL.

This clonotype was detected a few times. A read error is possible here, since a much larger clone lies one base away. This chain joins TRBV12-3 or TRBV12-4 and TRBJ1-1; D is undetermined. The CDR3 consists of 12 residues. The CDR3 loop reads CASGNVYTEALF. The CDR3 bases are TGTGCCAGCGGGAATGTGTACACTGAAGCTCTCTTT.

This clonotype was counted ten times or more. The chain links TRBV7-8 to TRBJ2-7, with TRBD2 matching over 14 bases. V was pared by 7 bases and J by 0 bases, with 11 bases of the junction left unmatched. This CDR3 region has 18 residues. Germline V CDR1 and CDR2: SGHVS, FQNEAQ. In DNA form, the CDR3 reads TGTGCCAGCACCCGACCGGGACTAGCGGGAGTGGGCTCCTACGAGCAGTACTTC. The encoded protein is CASTRPGLAGVGSYEQYF.

At least ten counts were recorded for this clonotype. The chain couples TRBV20-1 to TRBJ1-2; D is ambiguous. Per the germline V gene, CDR1 is DFQATT and CDR2 is SNEGSKA (reference sequence). V was clipped by 0 bases and J by 7 bases, with 12 bases between them. There are 13 residues in the CDR3. In DNA, the CDR3 is TGCAGTGCTAGAGACAGGCAATGGGGTGGCTACACCTTC. It translates to CSARDRQWGGYTF.

In its sample, this clonotype was seen many times. This chain links TRBV29-1 with TRBJ2-7; no definite D call. The V end was cut by 5 bases, the J end by 5 bases, with 10 bases between. The CDR3 has 11 residues. Germline V lookup: CDR1 SQVTM, CDR2 ANQGSEA. This CDR3 reads CSVLDGNEQYF. DNA of the CDR3: TGCAGCGTTCTCGACGGAAACGAGCAGTACTTC.

This clonotype was observed many times. The chain combines TRBV12-3 or TRBV12-4 with TRBJ2-2, with 7 bases aligning to TRBD1. The CDR3 runs 15 residues. The V gene end was trimmed by 1 base and the J gene end by 9 bases; junction bases not matched to a gene: 8. Here the CDR3 DNA reads TGTGCCAGCAGTTTAGTAGGGGGCAACGTTAGGGAGCTGTTTTTT. This gives the protein CASSLVGGNVRELFF.

This clonotype was counted ten times or more. The chain carries TRBV7-9 and TRBJ2-1, with TRBD2 matching over 8 bases. CDR3 length equals 15 residues. V lost 0 bases, J lost 6 bases, and 4 bases stayed unmatched. From germline, CDR1 is SEHNR and CDR2 FQNEAQ (reference sequence). The CDR3 loop is CASSLASGSLNEQFF. The DNA for the CDR3 is TGTGCCAGCAGCTTAGCAAGCGGGAGTCTCAATGAGCAGTTCTTC. Looking up the rest from reference TRBV7-9 and TRBJ2-1 gives the full variable domain: DTGVSQNPRHKITKRGQNVTFRCDPISEHNRLYWYRQTLGQGPEFLTYFQNEAQLEKSRLLSDRFSAERPKGSFSTLEIQRTEQGDSAMYLCASSLASGSLNEQFFGPGTRLTVL.

V usage is TRBV27 and J usage is TRBJ1-5, with a weak D call TRBD1 (5 bases). V was shortened by 6 bases and J by 7 bases, with 10 bases between the two germline ends. There are 12 residues in the CDR3. The V gene's germline CDR1 is MNHEY and CDR2 SMNVEV (reference sequence). The CDR3 nucleotides are TGTGCCAGCAGCCGCTGGGGCCAGCCCCAGCATTTT. Translated, it gives CASSRWGQPQHF.

A few counts support this clonotype. The chain recombines TRBV27 with TRBJ1-5; 10 bases line up with TRBD1. The CDR3 contains 15 residues. CDR1 is MNHEY and CDR2 is SMNVEV in the germline V gene (reference sequence). V trimming: 5 bases; J trimming: 6 bases; junction bases outside the gene matches: 7. The DNA of the CDR3 is TGTGCCAGCAGTCCACGGGACAGGGGAAGTCAGCCCCAGCATTTT. Encoded protein: CASSPRDRGSQPQHF.

The chain employs TRBV10-3 and TRBJ2-1; D perhaps matches TRBD1 (6 bases). This CDR3 is 13 amino acids long. The V gene lost 0 bases and the J gene lost 10 bases, with 10 bases spanning the gap. Germline CDR1 is ENHRY and CDR2 is SYGVKD. This CDR3 is CAISESQGREQFF. In DNA form, the CDR3 reads TGTGCCATCAGTGAGTCACAGGGCCGGGAGCAGTTCTTC.

This clonotype occurred many times. The chain has TRBV2 and TRBJ1-1; 7 positions match TRBD1. V lost 5 bases, J lost 3 bases, and 3 bases stayed unmatched. CDR3 length: 13 amino acids. Germline V gene sequence: CDR1 SNHLY, CDR2 FYNNEI. The CDR3 protein is CASSLTGYTEAFF. The DNA of the CDR3 is TGTGCCAGCAGTCTGACAGGGTACACTGAAGCTTTCTTT.

In its sample, this clonotype was seen many times. The chain couples TRBV13 to TRBJ1-1; 8 nucleotides line up with TRBD1. The ends lost 5 bases at V and 1 base at J; junction bases unmatched: 9. Germline V gene data show CDR1 as PRHDT and CDR2 as FYEKMQ (reference sequence). The CDR3 is 16 amino acids. The CDR3 is CASSTEGQAENTEAFF. CDR3 in DNA: TGTGCCAGCAGCACCGAGGGACAGGCTGAGAACACTGAAGCTTTCTTT.

This clonotype was detected ten times or more. The rearrangement uses TRBV20-1 and TRBJ2-1, with D hard to call. The CDR3 contains 10 residues. V lost 2 bases, J lost 9 bases, and 5 bases lay in between. In germline, CDR1 is DFQATT, CDR2 SNEGSKA (reference sequence). The CDR3 loop reads CSARLSEQFF. The CDR3 DNA reads TGCAGTGCTAGATTGTCTGAGCAGTTCTTC.

This clonotype was observed at least ten times. The V gene is TRBV12-3 or TRBV12-4, the J gene TRBJ2-2; 7 bases agree with TRBD1. J was trimmed by 6 bases and V by 5 bases; bases with no gene match: 6. The CDR3 totals 14 residues. The CDR3 sequence is CASSLLTGAGELFF. CDR3 in DNA: TGTGCCAGCAGTCTACTTACAGGGGCCGGGGAGCTGTTTTTT.

This clonotype was observed many times. The rearrangement joins TRBV6-6 to TRBJ2-5; D perhaps matches TRBD1 (5 bases). Germline loops: CDR1 MNHNY, CDR2 SVGAGI (reference sequence). The CDR3 extends over 15 amino acids. Trimming pared 0 bases from V and 5 bases from J, leaving 13 bases between. The CDR3 nucleotides are TGTGCCAGCAGTTACTCCCTTGGGGCAGGGGAGACCCAGTACTTC. It yields the protein CASSYSLGAGETQYF.

The chain is built from TRBV27 and TRBJ1-1; D possibly corresponds to TRBD1 (6 bases). Trimming cost V 4 bases and J 0 bases, with 9 bases left between them. CDR1 and CDR2 from the germline V gene are MNHEY and SMNVEV (reference sequence). The length of the CDR3 is 14 residues. For the CDR3, the DNA is TGTGCCAGCAGTTGGACAGCAGTGAACACTGAAGCTTTCTTT. Its translation is CASSWTAVNTEAFF.

At least ten counts were recorded for this clonotype. This sequence joins TRBV5-5 and TRBJ2-7, with 8 bases matching TRBD2. The ends lost 3 bases at V and 5 bases at J; junction bases unmatched: 13. Germline CDR1 and CDR2: SGHKS and YYEKEE (reference sequence). The length of the CDR3 is 16 residues. The CDR3 loop reads CASSSGGELVMHEQYF. CDR3 DNA: TGTGCCAGCAGCTCCGGGGGGGAGTTGGTGATGCACGAGCAGTACTTC.

This clonotype appeared many times. This chain links TRBV18 with TRBJ2-2, with a weak D call TRBD1 (6 bases). Trimming removed 2 bases at V and 1 base at J, with 11 bases between. The germline gives CDR1 KGHSH, CDR2 LQKENI. The CDR3 contains 16 residues. In DNA, the CDR3 is TGTGCCAGCTCACCAGGGACACGTTGGAACACCGGGGAGCTGTTTTTT. Its translation: CASSPGTRWNTGELFF.

This clonotype has a count of ten or more. The chain couples TRBV7-8 to TRBJ2-1; 8 positions match TRBD2. V was clipped by 3 bases and J by 1 base; unmatched bases: 11. There are 18 residues in the CDR3. Per the germline V gene, CDR1 is SGHVS and CDR2 is FQNEAQ. CDR3 sequence reads: CASSFYTRLARSYNEQFF. CDR3 sequence (DNA): TGTGCCAGCAGCTTCTATACCAGACTAGCGCGATCCTACAATGAGCAGTTCTTC.